This TCR beta chain appears in the sequencing data of a study of cytomegalovirus exposure and HLA in healthy donors. 60 Vbeta and 13 Jbeta primers were used in PCR. Assay used: immunoSEQ multiplex PCR; TCRdb lists only in-frame clones, some missing. Of roughly 150,000 clones listed, 75% to 80% are singletons. Of note for this clone: One end of the junction fails to match germline, which may point to a read error.

CDR1 is SGHRS and CDR2 is YFSETQ in the germline V gene. The CDR3 is 14 residues long. The receptor's source is a woman younger than 45 in good health and CMV-seronegative. The sample was PBMCs. V gene TRBV5-1 combines with J gene TRBJ2-5; D may be TRBD1 (6 bases). The CDR3 sequence: CASSFNTGSETQYF. DNA for the CDR3: TGTGCCAGCAGCTTCAATACAGGGTCGGAGACCCAGTACTTC.